The 19 T cell receptor beta chains presented below share a single source sample, sequenced in a study of pediatric ulcerative colitis. The table came from immunoSEQ multiplex PCR; TCRdb's copy has only in-frame clones and leaves some out. The sample contains roughly 70,000 clones, about 86% of which appear only once. Sequenced material: blood. These receptors all come from a boy between 10 and 17 years old with severe ulcerative colitis.

This chain's CDR3 is CASKVINTEAFF. As DNA, the CDR3 is TGTGCCAGCAAGGTCATTAACACTGAAGCTTTCTTT. The chain combines TRBV28 with TRBJ1-1; D is uncertain. The germline V gene encodes CDR1 MDHEN and CDR2 SYDVKM. The CDR3 sequence is 12 residues long. V gave up 7 bases and J gave up 2 bases, with 8 bases separating them.

Concerning this clone itself: Compared with germline, one end of the junction differs, possibly owing to a read error. The chain recombines TRBV4-1 with TRBJ2-1; D perhaps matches TRBD2 (6 bases). Germline CDR1 and CDR2: MGHRA and YSYEKL. The CDR3 is 13 residues long. CDR3 loop: CASSKERLERCFF. CDR3 nucleotide sequence: TGCGCCAGCAGCAAAGAGCGACTAGAGCGGTGCTTCTTC.

The chain links TRBV11-1 to TRBJ1-1; maybe TRBD1 (6 bases). The germline CDR1 and CDR2 sequences are SGHAT and FQDESV (reference sequence). The CDR3 is 15 residues long. The V end lost 3 bases, the J end lost 4 bases, and 15 bases lay between the germline ends. CDR3 loop: CASSLHRDLATEAFF. In nucleotides, the CDR3 is TGTGCCAGCAGCTTGCACAGGGATTTGGCCACTGAAGCTTTCTTT.

V gene TRBV27 combines with J gene TRBJ2-1; 9 nucleotides match TRBD2. The CDR3 runs 15 residues. From germline, CDR1 is MNHEY and CDR2 SMNVEV (reference sequence). V was pared by 7 bases and J by 9 bases, with 13 bases of the junction left unmatched. The CDR3 reads CASTWEASGIGEQFF. The CDR3 coding sequence is TGTGCCAGCACCTGGGAGGCTAGCGGGATAGGTGAGCAGTTCTTC.

The rearrangement uses TRBV11-1 and TRBJ1-2; D possibly corresponds to TRBD1 (6 bases). CDR1 is SGHAT, CDR2 FQDESV, per germline (reference sequence). Trimming took 3 bases from V and 7 from J, leaving 12 bases between them. The CDR3 sequence is 13 residues long. The CDR3 region is CASSLGQEGGYTF. CDR3 bases: TGTGCCAGCAGCTTGGGACAAGAAGGTGGCTACACCTTC.

This sequence joins TRBV4-2 and TRBJ2-2; D perhaps matches TRBD2 (5 bases). Germline lookup yields CDR1 LGHNA and CDR2 YNFKEQ. V was cut by 0 bases and J by 4 bases, with 12 bases left in between. The length of the CDR3 is 16 residues. The CDR3 region is CASSQEYPGVTGELFF. The CDR3 nucleotides are TGTGCCAGCAGCCAAGAATACCCCGGGGTCACCGGGGAGCTGTTTTTT.

The V and J genes are TRBV29-1 and TRBJ1-2; weak D call: TRBD1 (6 bases). The CDR3 covers 14 residues. The germline V gene encodes CDR1 SQVTM and CDR2 ANQGSEA. V shed 3 bases and J shed 7 bases, with 18 bases lying between them. The CDR3 bases are TGCAGCGTTGAGGGGGGCCGGGTATATCTTGGCTACACCTTC. Translation: CSVEGGRVYLGYTF. Based on the CDR3 plus reference TRBV29-1 and TRBJ1-2, the full variable domain is SAVISQKPSRDICQRGTSLTIQCQVDSQVTMMFWYRQQPGQSLTLIATANQGSEATYESGFVIDKFPISRPNLTFSTLTVSNMSPEDSSIYLCSVEGGRVYLGYTFGSGTRLTVV.

DNA for the CDR3: TGCGCCAGCAATTTGGGACAGGGCTACGAGCAGTACTTC. Translated, it gives CASNLGQGYEQYF. This chain joins TRBV10-1 and TRBJ2-7, with TRBD1 matching 9 bases. V lost 7 bases, J lost 3 bases, and 4 bases stayed unmatched. The germline gives CDR1 WNHNN, CDR2 SYGVQD (reference sequence). The CDR3 length is 13 residues.

The rearrangement links TRBV4-1 to TRBJ2-3; TRBD2 agrees at 12 bases. The CDR3 is 17 residues long. Germline V gives CDR1 MGHRA, CDR2 YSYEKL. V was pared by 4 bases and J by 2 bases, with 7 bases of the junction left unmatched. CDR3 DNA: TGCGCCAGCAGCCCATTAGGGACTAGCGGGCCCACAGATACGCAGTATTTT. Its translation is CASSPLGTSGPTDTQYF.

V and J are TRBV29-1 and TRBJ2-1; D gene ambiguous. CDR1 and CDR2 from the germline V gene are SQVTM and ANQGSEA. The CDR3 totals 15 residues. Trimming removed 2 bases at V and 0 bases at J, with 11 bases between. The CDR3 DNA is TGCAGCGTTGAAAGTGAAGAAGTCTCCTACAATGAGCAGTTCTTC. Its protein product is CSVESEEVSYNEQFF.

The genes are TRBV4-1 and TRBJ2-3, with 10 bases fitting TRBD2. The germline CDR1 and CDR2 sequences are MGHRA and YSYEKL. The CDR3 loop spans 16 amino acids. V was clipped by 3 bases and J by 5 bases; unmatched bases: 8. The CDR3 DNA is TGCGCCAGCAGCCACCCGACTAGCGGGCCTGGAGATACGCAGTATTTT. It yields the protein CASSHPTSGPGDTQYF.

The chain joins TRBV11-3 to TRBJ2-1; 11 bases map to TRBD2. Germline V gene sequence: CDR1 SGHNT, CDR2 YENEEA. The CDR3 runs 15 residues. The V segment lost 4 bases and the J segment 5 bases; nucleotides outside the gene matches: 4. CDR3 in DNA: TGTGCCAGCAGCTATCATAGCGGGAGGGACAATGAGCAGTTCTTC. It codes for CASSYHSGRDNEQFF.

The V gene is TRBV5-1, the J gene TRBJ1-1; no clear D gene. Germline lookup yields CDR1 SGHRS and CDR2 YFSETQ. The V end lost 0 bases, the J end lost 1 base, and 7 bases lay between the germline ends. This CDR3 spans 14 amino acids. CDR3: CASSLGQPNTEAFF. The CDR3 DNA is TGCGCCAGCAGCTTGGGGCAGCCGAACACTGAAGCTTTCTTT.

The chain has TRBV5-5 and TRBJ1-2, with TRBD1 matching over 11 bases. The germline gives CDR1 SGHKS, CDR2 YYEKEE (reference sequence). This CDR3 is built from 16 residues. V shed 1 base, J shed 5 bases, and the junction held 7 bases outside the gene matches. CDR3 residues: CASSLMSGTGGYGYTF. The CDR3 coding sequence is TGTGCCAGCAGCTTGATGTCCGGGACAGGGGGATATGGCTACACCTTC. The full variable domain, in which reference TRBV5-5 and TRBJ1-2 provide the parts outside the CDR3, is DAGVTQSPTHLIKTRGQQVTLRCSPISGHKSVSWYQQVLGQGPQFIFQYYEKEERGRGNFPDRFSARQFPNYSSELNVNALLLGDSALYLCASSLMSGTGGYGYTFGSGTRLTVV.

The J gene is TRBJ2-1, the V gene TRBV6-1; the D is unclear. Trimming shortened V by 6 bases and J by 3 bases, and 6 bases separated the two germline ends. This CDR3 contains 12 residues. CDR1 and CDR2 (germline): MNHNS, SASEGT. CDR3 DNA sequence: TGTGCCAGCAGAGACGACTACAATGAGCAGTTCTTC. Translating gives CASRDDYNEQFF.

This clone was observed once. The CDR3 loop is CASSPGGSFPYEQYF. The CDR3 region has the DNA TGCGCCAGCAGCCCCGGGGGCAGCTTCCCCTACGAGCAGTACTTC. The chain combines TRBV5-1 with TRBJ2-7; TRBD1 or TRBD2 may be the D gene (6 bases each). CDR3 length equals 15 residues. Germline V gene data show CDR1 as SGHRS and CDR2 as YFSETQ. V was cut by 4 bases and J by 2 bases, with 16 bases left in between.

The J gene is TRBJ1-3, the V gene TRBV10-2; TRBD1 might be the D (5 bases). The CDR3 runs to 15 residues. CDR1 and CDR2 (germline): WSHSY, SAAADI. Trimming took 1 base from V and 0 from J, leaving 7 bases between them. CDR3 in DNA: TGCGCCAGCAGTGAGTGGGGCGGCTCTGGAAACACCATATATTTT. It yields the protein CASSEWGGSGNTIYF.

The chain uses TRBV6-5 and TRBJ2-3; 8 bases match TRBD2. Germline V lookup: CDR1 MNHEY, CDR2 SVGAGI. V dropped 7 bases and J dropped 6; count of bases not matched to a gene: 3. The CDR3 contains 12 residues. The CDR3 sequence: CASKAGVDTQYF. CDR3 nucleotides: TGTGCCAGCAAAGCGGGAGTGGATACGCAGTATTTT.

The chain carries TRBV19 and TRBJ2-5; maybe TRBD2 (6 bases). V was trimmed by 9 bases and J by 2 bases, leaving 16 bases between them. Per the germline V gene, CDR1 is LNHDA and CDR2 is SQIVND (reference sequence). This CDR3 spans 14 amino acids. The CDR3 DNA reads TGTGCCAGGTCTTGGGGGGAAAATCAAGAGACCCAGTACTTC. Translated, it gives CARSWGENQETQYF.